This T cell receptor beta chain was documented in a study of blood T cell repertoires in COVID-19. Residents of 24 US areas, aged roughly 18 to 89 years, made up the participants. Cohort allocation depended upon clinical history that participants reported. V lost 6 bases and J lost 6, with 13 bases in between. The CDR3 covers 13 residues. From germline, CDR1 is MNHEY and CDR2 SVGAGI. Sequenced by immunoSEQ multiplex PCR; TCRdb stores in-frame clones only, minus some. The table has approximately 150,000 clones, over 75% seen once; the top ten hold 0.95% to 1.5%. A few counts support this clone. The receptor's source is a human donor with acute COVID-19. The donor label of this sample is uncertain. V gene TRBV6-5 combines with J gene TRBJ2-3; tentative D call: TRBD1 (6 bases). Sample: PBMCs or T cells enriched from blood (not recorded which). CDR3 coding DNA: TGTGCCAGCAGGGGTACAGGGTCGGATACGCAGTATTTT. The encoded protein is CASRGTGSDTQYF.